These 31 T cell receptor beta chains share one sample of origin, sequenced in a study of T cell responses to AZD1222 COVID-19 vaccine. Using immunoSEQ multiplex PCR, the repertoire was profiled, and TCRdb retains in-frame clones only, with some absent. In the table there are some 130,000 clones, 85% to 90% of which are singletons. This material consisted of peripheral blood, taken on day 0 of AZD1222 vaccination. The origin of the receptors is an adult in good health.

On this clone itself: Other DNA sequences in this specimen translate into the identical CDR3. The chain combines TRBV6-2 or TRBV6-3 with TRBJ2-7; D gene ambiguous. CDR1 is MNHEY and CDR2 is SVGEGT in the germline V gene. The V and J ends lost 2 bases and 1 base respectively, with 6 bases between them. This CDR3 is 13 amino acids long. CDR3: CASSYDSSYEQYF. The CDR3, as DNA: TGTGCCAGCAGTTACGATTCGTCCTACGAGCAGTACTTC.

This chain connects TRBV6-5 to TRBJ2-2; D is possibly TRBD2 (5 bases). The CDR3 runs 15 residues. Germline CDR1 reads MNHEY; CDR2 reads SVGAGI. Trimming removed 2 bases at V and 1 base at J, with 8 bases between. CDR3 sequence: CASSYEGGNTGELFF. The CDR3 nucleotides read TGTGCCAGCAGTTACGAGGGTGGGAACACCGGGGAGCTGTTTTTT.

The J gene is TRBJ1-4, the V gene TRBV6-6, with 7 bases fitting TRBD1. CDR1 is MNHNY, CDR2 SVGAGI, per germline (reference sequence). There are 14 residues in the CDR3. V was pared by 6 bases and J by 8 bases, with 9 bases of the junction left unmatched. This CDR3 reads CASRYTGEREKLFF. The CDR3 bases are TGTGCCAGCAGGTATACAGGGGAGAGAGAAAAACTGTTTTTT.

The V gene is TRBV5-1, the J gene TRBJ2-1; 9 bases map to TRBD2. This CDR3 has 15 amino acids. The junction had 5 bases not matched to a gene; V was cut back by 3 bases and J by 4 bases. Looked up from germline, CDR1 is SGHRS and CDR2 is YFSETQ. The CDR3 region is CASSWASGAYNEQFF. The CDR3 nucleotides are TGCGCCAGCAGCTGGGCTAGCGGGGCATACAATGAGCAGTTCTTC. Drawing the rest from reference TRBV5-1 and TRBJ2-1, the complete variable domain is KAGVTQTPRYLIKTRGQQVTLSCSPISGHRSVSWYQQTPGQGLQFLFEYFSETQRNKGNFPGRFSGRQFSNSRSEMNVSTLELGDSALYLCASSWASGAYNEQFFGPGTRLTVL.

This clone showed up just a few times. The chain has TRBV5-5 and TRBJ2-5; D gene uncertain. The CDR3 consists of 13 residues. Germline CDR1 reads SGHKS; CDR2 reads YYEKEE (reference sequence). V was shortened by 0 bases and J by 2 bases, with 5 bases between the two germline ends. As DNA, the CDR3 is TGTGCCAGCAGCTTGGGGCCACAAGAGACCCAGTACTTC. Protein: CASSLGPQETQYF.

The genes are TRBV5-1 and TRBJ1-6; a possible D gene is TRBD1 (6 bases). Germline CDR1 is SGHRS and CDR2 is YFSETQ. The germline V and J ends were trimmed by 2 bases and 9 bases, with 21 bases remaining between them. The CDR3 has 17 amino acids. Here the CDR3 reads CASSLGDTATRGSPLHF. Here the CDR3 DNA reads TGCGCCAGCAGCTTAGGGGACACGGCTACCCGGGGTTCACCCCTCCACTTT.

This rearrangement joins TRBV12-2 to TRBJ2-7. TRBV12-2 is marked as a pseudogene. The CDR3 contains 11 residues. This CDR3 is CASRASYEQYF. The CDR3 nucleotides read TGTGCAAGTCGCGCCTCCTACGAGCAGTACTTC.

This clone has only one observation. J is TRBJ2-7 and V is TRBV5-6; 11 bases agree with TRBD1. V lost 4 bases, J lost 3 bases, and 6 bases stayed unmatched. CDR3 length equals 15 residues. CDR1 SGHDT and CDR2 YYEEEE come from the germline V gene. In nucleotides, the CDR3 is TGTGCCAGCAGCCTGGACAGGGGGCTGGACTACGAGCAGTACTTC. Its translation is CASSLDRGLDYEQYF.

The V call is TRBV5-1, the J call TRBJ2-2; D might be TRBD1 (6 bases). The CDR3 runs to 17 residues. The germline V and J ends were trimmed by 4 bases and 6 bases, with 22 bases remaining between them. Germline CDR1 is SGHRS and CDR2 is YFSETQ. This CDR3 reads CASSPEGRGSRSGELFF. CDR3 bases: TGCGCCAGCAGCCCAGAAGGTAGGGGGTCGAGATCCGGGGAGCTGTTTTTT.

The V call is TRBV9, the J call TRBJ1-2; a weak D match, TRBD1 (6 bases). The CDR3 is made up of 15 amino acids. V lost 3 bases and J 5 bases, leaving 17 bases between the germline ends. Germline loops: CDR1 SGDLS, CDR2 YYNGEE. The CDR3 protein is CASSAGAGGGYGYTF. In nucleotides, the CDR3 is TGTGCCAGCAGCGCGGGCGCGGGAGGGGGATATGGCTACACCTTC.

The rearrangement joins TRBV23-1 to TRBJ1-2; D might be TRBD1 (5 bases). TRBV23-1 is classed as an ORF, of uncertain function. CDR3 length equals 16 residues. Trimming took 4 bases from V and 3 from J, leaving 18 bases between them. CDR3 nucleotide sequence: TGCGCCAGCAGTCCTATTAACAGGAGGAAAGACTATGGCTACACCTTC. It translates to CASSPINRRKDYGYTF.

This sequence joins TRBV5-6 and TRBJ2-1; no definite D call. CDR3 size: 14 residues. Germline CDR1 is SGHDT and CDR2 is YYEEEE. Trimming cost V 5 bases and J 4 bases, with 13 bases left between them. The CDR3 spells CASRAPSKYNEQFF. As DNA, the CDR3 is TGTGCCAGCAGGGCCCCGTCTAAGTACAATGAGCAGTTCTTC.

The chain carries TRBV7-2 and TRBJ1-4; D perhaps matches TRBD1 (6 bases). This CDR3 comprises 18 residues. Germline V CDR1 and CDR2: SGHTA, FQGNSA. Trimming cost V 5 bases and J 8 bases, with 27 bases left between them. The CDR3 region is CASSPTHPSGAEREKLFF. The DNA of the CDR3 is TGTGCCAGCAGCCCTACGCACCCTTCAGGGGCAGAGCGAGAAAAACTGTTTTTT.

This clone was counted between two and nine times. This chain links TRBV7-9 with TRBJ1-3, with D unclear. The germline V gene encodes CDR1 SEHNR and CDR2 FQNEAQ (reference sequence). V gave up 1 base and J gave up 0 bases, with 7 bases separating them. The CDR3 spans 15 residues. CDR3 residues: CASSLVSGSGNTIYF. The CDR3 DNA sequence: TGTGCCAGCAGCTTAGTTTCCGGCTCTGGAAACACCATATATTTT.

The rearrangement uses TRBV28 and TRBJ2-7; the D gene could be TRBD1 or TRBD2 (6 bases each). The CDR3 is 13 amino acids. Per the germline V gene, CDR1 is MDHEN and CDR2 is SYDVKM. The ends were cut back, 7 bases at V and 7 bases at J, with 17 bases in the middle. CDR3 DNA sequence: TGTGCCAGCATCCTACGTGGGGGGCATGAGCAGTACTTC. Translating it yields CASILRGGHEQYF.

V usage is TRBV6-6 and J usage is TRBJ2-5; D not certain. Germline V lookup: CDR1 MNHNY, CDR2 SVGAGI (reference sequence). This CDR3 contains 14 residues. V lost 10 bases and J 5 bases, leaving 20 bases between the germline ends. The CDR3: CATRVVGAIETQYF. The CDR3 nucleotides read TGTGCCACCCGCGTTGTCGGTGCCATCGAGACCCAGTACTTC.

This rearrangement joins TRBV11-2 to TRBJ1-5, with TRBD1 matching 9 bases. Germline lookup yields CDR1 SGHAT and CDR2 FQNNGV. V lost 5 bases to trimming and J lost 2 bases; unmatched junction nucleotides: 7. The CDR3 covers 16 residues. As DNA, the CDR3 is TGTGCCAGCAGCAACCGGGACAGGGCCCGCAATCAGCCCCAGCATTTT. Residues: CASSNRDRARNQPQHF.

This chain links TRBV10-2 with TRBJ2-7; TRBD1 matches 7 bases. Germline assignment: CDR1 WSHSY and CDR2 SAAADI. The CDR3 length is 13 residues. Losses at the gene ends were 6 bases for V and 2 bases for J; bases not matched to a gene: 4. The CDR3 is CASSGDSTYEQYF. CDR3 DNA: TGCGCCAGCAGCGGGGACAGTACCTACGAGCAGTACTTC.

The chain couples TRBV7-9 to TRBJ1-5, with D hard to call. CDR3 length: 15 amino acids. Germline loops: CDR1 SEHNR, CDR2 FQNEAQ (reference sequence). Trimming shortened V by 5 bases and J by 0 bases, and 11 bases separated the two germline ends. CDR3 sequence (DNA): TGTGCCAGCAGCCCCCCGGGAATTAGCAATCAGCCCCAGCATTTT. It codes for CASSPPGISNQPQHF.

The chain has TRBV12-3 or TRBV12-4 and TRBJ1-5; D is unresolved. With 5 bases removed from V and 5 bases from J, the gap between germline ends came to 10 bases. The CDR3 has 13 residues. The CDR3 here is CASSTDGYQPQHF. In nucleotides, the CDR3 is TGTGCCAGCAGTACCGACGGATATCAGCCCCAGCATTTT.

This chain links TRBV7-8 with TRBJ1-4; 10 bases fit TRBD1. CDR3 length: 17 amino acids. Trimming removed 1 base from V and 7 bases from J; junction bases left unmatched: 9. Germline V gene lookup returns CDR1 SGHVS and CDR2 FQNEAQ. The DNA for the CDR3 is TGTGCCAGCAGCTTAGTAGTGGACAGGGGGAGTATTGAAAAACTGTTTTTT. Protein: CASSLVVDRGSIEKLFF.

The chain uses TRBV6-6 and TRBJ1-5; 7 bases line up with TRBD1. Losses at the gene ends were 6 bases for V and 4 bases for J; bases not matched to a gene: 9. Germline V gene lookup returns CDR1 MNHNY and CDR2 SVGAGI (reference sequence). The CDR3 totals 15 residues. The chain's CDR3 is CASSLQMTGNQPQHF. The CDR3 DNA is TGTGCCAGCAGCCTCCAGATGACAGGGAATCAGCCCCAGCATTTT.

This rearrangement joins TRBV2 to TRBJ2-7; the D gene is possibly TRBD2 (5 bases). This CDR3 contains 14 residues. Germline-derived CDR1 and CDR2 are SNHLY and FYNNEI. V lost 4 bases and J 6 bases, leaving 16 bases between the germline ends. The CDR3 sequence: CASSGGSLRGEQYF. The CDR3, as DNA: TGTGCCAGCAGTGGAGGGTCGCTTCGGGGCGAGCAGTACTTC.

CDR3 sequence: CASSSTGTGISSEQYF. The CDR3 nucleotides are TGTGCCAGCAGCTCCACCGGGACAGGGATTTCGTCCGAGCAGTACTTC. The V call is TRBV27, the J call TRBJ2-7; 9 bases map to TRBD1. V gave up 6 bases and J gave up 6 bases; unmatched junction bases: 15. In germline, CDR1 is MNHEY, CDR2 SMNVEV (reference sequence). The CDR3 is made up of 16 amino acids.

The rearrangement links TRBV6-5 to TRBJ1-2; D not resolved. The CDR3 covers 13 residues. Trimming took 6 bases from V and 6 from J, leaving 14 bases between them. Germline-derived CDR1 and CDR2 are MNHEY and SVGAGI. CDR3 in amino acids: CASSSSQLHGYTF. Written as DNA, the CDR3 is TGTGCCAGCAGCTCTAGTCAGCTCCATGGCTACACCTTC.

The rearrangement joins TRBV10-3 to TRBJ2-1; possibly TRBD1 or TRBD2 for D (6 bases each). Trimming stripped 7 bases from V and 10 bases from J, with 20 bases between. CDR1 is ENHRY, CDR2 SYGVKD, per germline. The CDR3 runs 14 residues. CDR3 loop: CAITQALLGGEQFF. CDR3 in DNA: TGTGCCATCACCCAAGCTCTTTTGGGGGGCGAGCAGTTCTTC.

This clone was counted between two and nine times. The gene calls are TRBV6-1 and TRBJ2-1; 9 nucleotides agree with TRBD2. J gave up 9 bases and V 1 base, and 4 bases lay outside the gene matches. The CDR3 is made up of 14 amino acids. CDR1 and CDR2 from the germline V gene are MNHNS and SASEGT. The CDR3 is CASSEEGLAVEQFF. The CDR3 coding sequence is TGTGCCAGCAGTGAAGAGGGACTAGCAGTTGAGCAGTTCTTC.

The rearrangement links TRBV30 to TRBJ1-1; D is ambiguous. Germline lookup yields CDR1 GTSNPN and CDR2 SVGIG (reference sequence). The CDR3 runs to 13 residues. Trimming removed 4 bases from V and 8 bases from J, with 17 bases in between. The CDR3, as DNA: TGTGCCTGGAATACTGGGAAACTCGGAGAAGCTTTCTTT. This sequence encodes CAWNTGKLGEAFF.

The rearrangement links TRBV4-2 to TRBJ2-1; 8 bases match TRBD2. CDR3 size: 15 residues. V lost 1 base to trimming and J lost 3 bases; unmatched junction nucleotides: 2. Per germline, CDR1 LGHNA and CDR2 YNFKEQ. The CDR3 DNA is TGTGCCAGCAGCCAAGCGGGGGGGAGCTACAATGAGCAGTTCTTC. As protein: CASSQAGGSYNEQFF.

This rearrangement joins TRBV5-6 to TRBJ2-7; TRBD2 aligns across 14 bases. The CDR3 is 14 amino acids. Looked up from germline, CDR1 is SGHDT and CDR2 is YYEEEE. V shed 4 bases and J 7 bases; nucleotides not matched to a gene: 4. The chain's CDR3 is CASSLGTSGGEQYF. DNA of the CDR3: TGTGCCAGCAGCCTGGGGACTAGCGGGGGTGAGCAGTACTTC.

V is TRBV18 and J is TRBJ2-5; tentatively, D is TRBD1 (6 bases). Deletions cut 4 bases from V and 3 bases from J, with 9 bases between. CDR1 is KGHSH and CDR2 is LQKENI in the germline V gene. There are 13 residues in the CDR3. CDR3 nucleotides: TGTGCCAGCTCACTGGGGACAAAAGAGACCCAGTACTTC. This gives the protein CASSLGTKETQYF.